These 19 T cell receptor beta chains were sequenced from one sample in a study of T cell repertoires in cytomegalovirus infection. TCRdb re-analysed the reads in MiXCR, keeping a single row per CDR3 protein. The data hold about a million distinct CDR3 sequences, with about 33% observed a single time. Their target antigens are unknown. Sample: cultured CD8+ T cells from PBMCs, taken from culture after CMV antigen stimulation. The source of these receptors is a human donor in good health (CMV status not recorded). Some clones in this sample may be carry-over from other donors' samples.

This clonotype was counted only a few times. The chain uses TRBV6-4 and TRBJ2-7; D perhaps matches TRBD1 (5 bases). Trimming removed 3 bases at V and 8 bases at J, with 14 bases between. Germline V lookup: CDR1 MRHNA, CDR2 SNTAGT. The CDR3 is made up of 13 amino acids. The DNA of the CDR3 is TGTGCCAGCAGTGAGAATATAGCAGGGAAGCAGTACTTC. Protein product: CASSENIAGKQYF.

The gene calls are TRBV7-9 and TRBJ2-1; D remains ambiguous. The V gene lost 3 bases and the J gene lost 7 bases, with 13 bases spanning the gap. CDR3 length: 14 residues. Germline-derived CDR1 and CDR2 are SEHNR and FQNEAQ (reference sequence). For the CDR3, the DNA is TGTGCCAGCAGCTTCGTGGGGTTACTAAATGAGCAGTTCTTC. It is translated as CASSFVGLLNEQFF.

The CDR3 loop is CASSYVSSNQPQHF. CDR3 DNA sequence: TGTGCCAGCAGCTATGTATCTAGCAATCAGCCCCAGCATTTT. The genes are TRBV28 and TRBJ1-5; D is uncertain. CDR3 length equals 14 residues. V was clipped by 6 bases and J by 0 bases, with 9 bases between them. Germline loops: CDR1 MDHEN, CDR2 SYDVKM.

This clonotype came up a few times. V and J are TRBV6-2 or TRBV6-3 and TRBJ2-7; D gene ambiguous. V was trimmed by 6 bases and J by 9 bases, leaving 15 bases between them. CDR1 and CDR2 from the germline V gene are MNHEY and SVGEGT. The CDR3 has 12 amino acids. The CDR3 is CASSPGSPRQYV. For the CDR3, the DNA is TGTGCCAGCAGCCCCGGGTCCCCGAGGCAGTACGTC.

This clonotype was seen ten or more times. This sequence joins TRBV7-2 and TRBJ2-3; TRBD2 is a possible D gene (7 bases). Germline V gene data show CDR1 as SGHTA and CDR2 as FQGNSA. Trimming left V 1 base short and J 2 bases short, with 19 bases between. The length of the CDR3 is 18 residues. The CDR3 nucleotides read TGTGCCAGCAGCTTAGTCCGGGGGCTAGCGGACCTCACAGATACGCAGTATTTT. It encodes CASSLVRGLADLTDTQYF.

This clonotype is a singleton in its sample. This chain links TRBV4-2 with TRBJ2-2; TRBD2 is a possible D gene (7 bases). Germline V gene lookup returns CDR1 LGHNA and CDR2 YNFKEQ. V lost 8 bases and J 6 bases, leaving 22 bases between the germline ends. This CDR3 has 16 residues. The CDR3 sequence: CASGKSAGAPSGELFF. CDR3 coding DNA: TGTGCCAGCGGTAAATCGGCGGGGGCACCCTCCGGGGAGCTGTTTTTT.

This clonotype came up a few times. CDR3 bases: TGTGCCAGCAGTTACCAAGGGAGGGCCTACGAGCAGTACTTC. This codes for CASSYQGRAYEQYF. This rearrangement joins TRBV6-2 or TRBV6-3 to TRBJ2-7; 7 bases agree with TRBD2. CDR1 is MNHEY and CDR2 is SVGEGT in the germline V gene. CDR3 length: 14 residues. The V segment lost 2 bases and the J segment 2 bases; nucleotides outside the gene matches: 3.

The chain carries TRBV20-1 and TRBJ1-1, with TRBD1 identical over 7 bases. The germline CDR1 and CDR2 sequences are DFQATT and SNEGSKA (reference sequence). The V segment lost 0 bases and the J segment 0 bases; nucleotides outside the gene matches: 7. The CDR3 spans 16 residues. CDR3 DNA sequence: TGCAGTGCTAGAGATAGGCTAACAGGGGTGAACACTGAAGCTTTCTTT. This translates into CSARDRLTGVNTEAFF.

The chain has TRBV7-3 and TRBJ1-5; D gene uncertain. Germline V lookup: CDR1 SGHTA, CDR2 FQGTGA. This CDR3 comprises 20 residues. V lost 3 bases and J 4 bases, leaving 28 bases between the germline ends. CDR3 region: CASSFFPYDEEGDRNQPQHF. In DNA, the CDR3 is TGTGCCAGCAGCTTTTTCCCCTACGACGAGGAGGGAGATCGAAATCAGCCCCAGCATTTT.

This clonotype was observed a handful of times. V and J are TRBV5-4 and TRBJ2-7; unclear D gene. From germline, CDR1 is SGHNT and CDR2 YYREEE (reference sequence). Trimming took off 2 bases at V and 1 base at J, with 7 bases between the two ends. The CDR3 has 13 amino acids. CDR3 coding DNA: TGTGCCAGCAGCTTTGCCAATTCCTACGAGCAGTACTTC. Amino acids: CASSFANSYEQYF.

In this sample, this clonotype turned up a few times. The CDR3 region has the DNA TGTGCCAGTAGTCTCACGCGGGTCCTTGGAAACACCATATATTTT. Translated, it gives CASSLTRVLGNTIYF. This chain uses TRBV19 with TRBJ1-3; D gene ambiguous. Trimming took off 5 bases at V and 3 bases at J, with 14 bases between the two ends. The CDR3 runs 15 residues. In germline, CDR1 is LNHDA, CDR2 SQIVND (reference sequence).

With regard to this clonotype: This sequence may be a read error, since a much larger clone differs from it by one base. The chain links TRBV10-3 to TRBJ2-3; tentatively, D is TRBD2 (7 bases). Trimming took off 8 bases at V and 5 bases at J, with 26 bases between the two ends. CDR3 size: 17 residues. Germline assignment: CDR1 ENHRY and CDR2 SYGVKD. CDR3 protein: CAIEGGSTPEHIDTQYF. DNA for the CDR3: TGTGCCATCGAGGGGGGGTCGACCCCCGAACACATAGATACGCAGTATTTT.

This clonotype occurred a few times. The CDR3 protein is CASSAPTRGEKLFF. The DNA of the CDR3 is TGTGCCAGCAGCGCGCCGACCAGGGGTGAAAAACTGTTTTTT. This chain joins TRBV7-9 and TRBJ1-4; perhaps TRBD1 as D (6 bases). V was trimmed by 5 bases and J by 7 bases, leaving 14 bases between them. Germline CDR1 SEHNR, CDR2 FQNEAQ (reference sequence). The CDR3 has 14 residues. The variable domain in full, completed from reference TRBV7-9 and TRBJ1-4, reads DTGVSQNPRHKITKRGQNVTFRCDPISEHNRLYWYRQTLGQGPEFLTYFQNEAQLEKSRLLSDRFSAERPKGSFSTLEIQRTEQGDSAMYLCASSAPTRGEKLFFGSGTQLSVL.

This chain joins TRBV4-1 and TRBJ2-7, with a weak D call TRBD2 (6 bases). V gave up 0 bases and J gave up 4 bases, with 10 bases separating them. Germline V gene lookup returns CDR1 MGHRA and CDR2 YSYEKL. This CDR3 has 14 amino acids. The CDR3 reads CASSQEPGTYEQYV. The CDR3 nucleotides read TGCGCCAGCAGCCAAGAACCAGGGACTTACGAGCAGTACGTC.

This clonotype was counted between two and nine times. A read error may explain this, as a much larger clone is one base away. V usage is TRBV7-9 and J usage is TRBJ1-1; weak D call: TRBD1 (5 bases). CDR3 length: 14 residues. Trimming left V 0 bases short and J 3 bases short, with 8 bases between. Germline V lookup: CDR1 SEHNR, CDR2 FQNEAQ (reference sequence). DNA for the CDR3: TGTGCCAGCAGCTTAGCAGGGGAGCACACTGAAGCTTTCTTT. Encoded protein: CASSLAGEHTEAFF. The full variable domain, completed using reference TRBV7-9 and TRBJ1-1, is DTGVSQNPRHKITKRGQNVTFRCDPISEHNRLYWYRQTLGQGPEFLTYFQNEAQLEKSRLLSDRFSAERPKGSFSTLEIQRTEQGDSAMYLCASSLAGEHTEAFFGQGTRLTVV.

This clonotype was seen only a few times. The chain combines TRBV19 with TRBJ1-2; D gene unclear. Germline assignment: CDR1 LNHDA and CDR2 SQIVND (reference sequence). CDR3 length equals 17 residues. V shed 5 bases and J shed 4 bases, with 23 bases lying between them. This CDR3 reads CASSPSPGIYIGYGYTF. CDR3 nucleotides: TGTGCCAGTAGTCCCTCTCCGGGGATTTACATAGGCTATGGCTACACCTTC.

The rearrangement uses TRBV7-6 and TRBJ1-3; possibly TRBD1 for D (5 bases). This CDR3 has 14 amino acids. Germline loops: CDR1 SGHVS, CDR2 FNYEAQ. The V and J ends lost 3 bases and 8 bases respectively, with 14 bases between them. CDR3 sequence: CASSFTGDWDTIYF. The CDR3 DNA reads TGTGCCAGCAGCTTTACCGGGGACTGGGACACCATATATTTT.

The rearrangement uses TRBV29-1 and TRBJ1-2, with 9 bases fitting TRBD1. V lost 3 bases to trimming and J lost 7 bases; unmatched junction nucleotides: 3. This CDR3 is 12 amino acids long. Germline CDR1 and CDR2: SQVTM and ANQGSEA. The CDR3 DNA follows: TGCAGCGTTGATGGGACAGGGTCTGGCTACACCTTC. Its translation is CSVDGTGSGYTF.

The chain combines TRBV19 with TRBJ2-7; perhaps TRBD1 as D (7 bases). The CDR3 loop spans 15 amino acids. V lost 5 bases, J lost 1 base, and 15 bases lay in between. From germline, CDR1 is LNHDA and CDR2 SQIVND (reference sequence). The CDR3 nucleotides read TGTGCCAGTAGTGCGCGGGACAGTATTTCCTACGAGCAGTACGTC. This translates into CASSARDSISYEQYV.